This T cell receptor (beta chain) was sequenced for a study of early T cells in non-severe SARS-CoV-2 infection. TCRdb fed the 5' RACE reads into MiXCR, producing one record per CDR3 protein. This sample has 55,000 to 75,000 distinct CDR3 sequences, with roughly 8% found just once. This clonotype was recorded a few times. The ends were cut back, 10 bases at V and 5 bases at J, with 8 bases in the middle. Germline assignment: CDR1 SNHLY and CDR2 FYNNEI. The CDR3 consists of 10 residues. V and J are TRBV2 and TRBJ2-5, with a weak D call TRBD1 (5 bases). The sequence was collected from an adult who was a healthcare worker with PCR-confirmed SARS-CoV-2 infection or an uninfected control (not recorded which). The sequenced sample was whole blood. The CDR3 region has the DNA TGTGCCACTGGACACGAGACCCAGTACTTC. This translates into CATGHETQYF.